A single sample is the source of the 22 T cell receptor beta chains below, sequenced in a study of blood T cell repertoires in COVID-19. Assay used: immunoSEQ multiplex PCR; TCRdb lists only in-frame clones, some missing. Here the sample spans 190,000 or so clones, 70% to 90% being singletons. Sequencing input: PBMCs or T cells enriched from blood (not recorded which). These receptors originate from a woman aged 18-35 years who had recovered from COVID-19.

The chain has TRBV28 and TRBJ1-4, with no clear D. V was cut by 6 bases and J by 7 bases, with 15 bases left in between. Germline V gives CDR1 MDHEN, CDR2 SYDVKM. The CDR3 has 14 amino acids. CDR3 loop: CASRRDPGREKLFF. Written as DNA, the CDR3 is TGTGCCAGCAGGCGGGATCCTGGGCGTGAAAAACTGTTTTTT.

The chain carries TRBV19 and TRBJ2-5, with 14 bases that match TRBD2. Germline loops: CDR1 LNHDA, CDR2 SQIVND (reference sequence). The CDR3 length is 17 residues. With 3 bases clipped from V and 2 bases from J, the junction kept 5 bases outside the gene matches. The CDR3 reads CASSIGGLAGVQETQYF. For the CDR3, the DNA is TGTGCCAGTAGTATTGGGGGACTAGCGGGGGTTCAAGAGACCCAGTACTTC.

The J gene is TRBJ2-3, the V gene TRBV28, with D tentatively TRBD1 (6 bases). Trimming shortened V by 6 bases and J by 4 bases, and 20 bases separated the two germline ends. Germline CDR1 is MDHEN and CDR2 is SYDVKM. The CDR3 totals 16 residues. Written as DNA, the CDR3 is TGTGCCAGCAGCACAAACAGGGATGCAGTCGCAGATACGCAGTATTTT. Its translation is CASSTNRDAVADTQYF.

This sequence joins TRBV11-2 and TRBJ1-1; D call uncertain. Trimming shortened V by 4 bases and J by 3 bases, and 12 bases separated the two germline ends. CDR1 SGHAT and CDR2 FQNNGV come from the germline V gene. The CDR3 is 14 residues long. The CDR3 reads CASSSSLTDTEAFF. In DNA form, the CDR3 reads TGTGCCAGCAGCTCTAGCCTCACAGACACTGAAGCTTTCTTT. Filled out from reference TRBV11-2 and TRBJ1-1, the complete variable domain reads EAGVAQSPRYKIIEKRQSVAFWCNPISGHATLYWYQQILGQGPKLLIQFQNNGVVDDSQLPKDRFSAERLKGVDSTLKIQPAKLEDSAVYLCASSSSLTDTEAFFGQGTRLTVV.

The gene calls are TRBV9 and TRBJ1-4; 7 nucleotides agree with TRBD1. The CDR3 length is 15 residues. V lost 4 bases to trimming and J lost 0 bases; unmatched junction nucleotides: 3. Looked up from germline, CDR1 is SGDLS and CDR2 is YYNGEE. DNA for the CDR3: TGTGCCAGCAGCCCAGGGACAGCAACTAATGAAAAACTGTTTTTT. It specifies CASSPGTATNEKLFF.

This chain links TRBV7-6 with TRBJ1-2; D call uncertain. The germline V and J ends were trimmed by 1 base and 1 base, with 13 bases remaining between them. The germline CDR1 and CDR2 sequences are SGHVS and FNYEAQ. CDR3 length: 16 residues. As DNA, the CDR3 is TGTGCCAGCAGCTTAGGACCCTCCGGGGTTAACTATGGCTACACCTTC. Protein: CASSLGPSGVNYGYTF. Filled out from reference TRBV7-6 and TRBJ1-2, the complete variable domain reads GAGVSQSPRYKVTKRGQDVALRCDPISGHVSLYWYRQALGQGPEFLTYFNYEAQQDKSGLPNDRFSAERPEGSISTLTIQRTEQRDSAMYRCASSLGPSGVNYGYTFGSGTRLTVV.

The chain joins TRBV3-1 (or the pseudogene TRBV3-2) to TRBJ1-2, with D tentatively TRBD1 (6 bases). V shed 5 bases and J shed 1 base, with 11 bases lying between them. CDR1 and CDR2 (germline): LGHDT, YNNKEL (reference sequence). There are 14 residues in the CDR3. The CDR3 DNA reads TGTGCCAGCAGCTTTGGACAGCTTAACTATGGCTACACCTTC. This encodes CASSFGQLNYGYTF.

The chain uses TRBV25-1 and TRBJ1-1, with D maybe TRBD1 (5 bases). Germline V lookup: CDR1 MGHDK, CDR2 SYGVNS. Trimming pared 6 bases from V and 5 bases from J, leaving 16 bases between. This CDR3 spans 14 amino acids. The chain's CDR3 is CASSPGQGRTEAFF. The DNA for the CDR3 is TGTGCCAGCAGCCCCGGGCAGGGAAGGACTGAAGCTTTCTTT.

The chain links TRBV29-1 to TRBJ1-2; TRBD1 aligns across 10 bases. V trimming: 4 bases; J trimming: 8 bases; junction bases outside the gene matches: 4. This CDR3 comprises 12 residues. Germline CDR1 is SQVTM and CDR2 is ANQGSEA. The CDR3 nucleotides are TGCAGCGTTGTCGGGACAGGGGACGGCTACACCTTC. It translates to CSVVGTGDGYTF.

The rearrangement uses TRBV29-1 and TRBJ2-3; D is perhaps TRBD1 (5 bases). Trimming shortened V by 7 bases and J by 0 bases, and 11 bases separated the two germline ends. The germline V gene has CDR1 SQVTM and CDR2 ANQGSEA. The CDR3 runs to 13 residues. CDR3 residues: CSGRQRSTDTQYF. In DNA, the CDR3 is TGCAGCGGACGACAGAGAAGCACAGATACGCAGTATTTT.

The V gene is TRBV7-9, the J gene TRBJ1-2; D is undetermined. V shed 2 bases and J shed 6 bases, with 4 bases lying between them. The CDR3 is made up of 11 amino acids. CDR1 SEHNR and CDR2 FQNEAQ come from the germline V gene (reference sequence). The CDR3 region has the DNA TGTGCCAGCAGCTTATCCGATGGCTACACCTTC. It specifies CASSLSDGYTF.

The J gene is TRBJ1-3, the V gene TRBV19; tentative D call: TRBD1 (5 bases). In germline, CDR1 is LNHDA, CDR2 SQIVND (reference sequence). Trimming shortened V by 8 bases and J by 4 bases, and 12 bases separated the two germline ends. The CDR3 contains 13 residues. CDR3 sequence: CASSREQGNTIYF. CDR3 sequence (DNA): TGTGCCAGTTCCAGGGAACAAGGAAACACCATATATTTT.

CDR3 bases: TGTGCCAGCAGTGGAGACTCTGGAAACACCATATATTTT. Its protein is CASSGDSGNTIYF. V and J are TRBV11-3 and TRBJ1-3, with D unresolved. Germline loops: CDR1 SGHNT, CDR2 YENEEA. The CDR3 length is 13 residues. The ends were cut back, 6 bases at V and 0 bases at J, with 6 bases in the middle.

This clone appeared a few times. This chain joins TRBV1 and TRBJ1-4. TRBV1 is an annotated pseudogene. The CDR3 sequence is 15 residues long. The CDR3 here is CTSSQNRGGGEKLFF. The CDR3 DNA reads as TGCACCAGCAGCCAAAATAGAGGGGGAGGGGAAAAACTGTTTTTT.

This chain uses TRBV5-1 with TRBJ1-6; D is unclear. The CDR3 extends over 13 amino acids. The germline gives CDR1 SGHRS, CDR2 YFSETQ. V lost 0 bases, J lost 7 bases, and 5 bases lay in between. The CDR3 is CASSLDQNSPLHF. In DNA form, the CDR3 reads TGCGCCAGCAGCTTGGACCAGAATTCACCCCTCCACTTT.

This clone was counted once. The J gene is TRBJ2-7, the V gene TRBV11-2, with D possibly being TRBD2 (5 bases). This CDR3 region has 16 residues. V was clipped by 5 bases and J by 2 bases, with 19 bases between them. Germline CDR1 is SGHAT and CDR2 is FQNNGV. DNA of the CDR3: TGTGCCAGCAGCCCTGGCGGGCGAGCCCTCCCCTACGAGCAGTACTTC. Translating gives CASSPGGRALPYEQYF.

The gene calls are TRBV29-1 and TRBJ2-7; possible D gene TRBD2, 5 bases. The CDR3 length is 13 residues. Trimming removed 5 bases from V and 2 bases from J, with 13 bases in between. CDR1 is SQVTM and CDR2 is ANQGSEA in the germline V gene. The CDR3 DNA is TGCAGCGTTTCCCGCGGCGGGCCCTACGAGCAGTACTTC. Encoded protein: CSVSRGGPYEQYF.

The V call is TRBV11-2, the J call TRBJ1-1, with TRBD1 as a possible D gene (5 bases). V was pared by 6 bases and J by 5 bases, with 16 bases between. Germline V lookup: CDR1 SGHAT, CDR2 FQNNGV. This CDR3 has 14 amino acids. The CDR3 DNA follows: TGTGCCAGCAGTGGGAACAGGTTTCGTACTGAAGCTTTCTTT. Translated: CASSGNRFRTEAFF.

The chain combines TRBV24-1 with TRBJ2-3, with D possibly being TRBD1 (7 bases). The germline V gene encodes CDR1 KGHDR and CDR2 SFDVKD. Trimming stripped 3 bases from V and 4 bases from J, with 10 bases between. This CDR3 comprises 14 residues. CDR3 nucleotide sequence: TGTGCCACCAGTGATGGCAGGGGGGCAGATACGCAGTATTTT. Translating it yields CATSDGRGADTQYF.

The gene calls are TRBV19 and TRBJ2-1; 7 bases line up with TRBD1. The CDR3 sequence is 15 residues long. V lost 1 base, J lost 6 bases, and 6 bases stayed unmatched. In germline, CDR1 is LNHDA, CDR2 SQIVND (reference sequence). The CDR3 nucleotides are TGTGCCAGTAGTATAGGGTTAGCAGGGGGCAATGAGCAGTTCTTC. It encodes CASSIGLAGGNEQFF.

V gene TRBV6-1 combines with J gene TRBJ1-4; weak D call: TRBD1 (6 bases). The CDR3 sequence is 14 residues long. Trimming stripped 3 bases from V and 8 bases from J, with 13 bases between. The germline V gene has CDR1 MNHNS and CDR2 SASEGT. CDR3 residues: CASSEGRGGEKLFF. The CDR3 DNA sequence: TGTGCCAGCAGTGAGGGCAGGGGCGGCGAAAAACTGTTTTTT.

The V and J genes are TRBV18 and TRBJ1-1, with no clear D. Germline V CDR1 and CDR2: KGHSH, LQKENI. The CDR3 has 12 amino acids. V was cut by 3 bases and J by 5 bases, with 7 bases left in between. The DNA of the CDR3 is TGTGCCAGCTCACCCACAGAGACTGAAGCTTTCTTT. Encoded protein: CASSPTETEAFF.